These 25 T cell receptor beta chains were sequenced from one sample in a study of cytomegalovirus exposure and HLA in healthy donors. Data came from immunoSEQ multiplex PCR; TCRdb stores just in-frame clones and leaves some out. The sample records a few hundred thousand clones, roughly 91% being singletons. What was sequenced was PBMCs. These receptors originate from a woman in her thirties in good health and CMV-seronegative.

The CDR3 sequence is CASSSSPTGANTEAFF. CDR3 DNA: TGTGCCAGCAGTTCCTCCCCGACAGGGGCCAACACTGAAGCTTTCTTT. The V call is TRBV28, the J call TRBJ1-1; 8 bases are a match to TRBD1. The CDR3 length is 16 residues. Unmatched junction bases numbered 9, after V lost 4 bases and J lost 2 bases. The germline V gene encodes CDR1 MDHEN and CDR2 SYDVKM.

This chain links TRBV7-3 with TRBJ2-1, with TRBD2 identical over 8 bases. V shed 5 bases, J shed 7 bases, and the junction held 13 bases outside the gene matches. The CDR3 contains 16 residues. Germline values: CDR1 SGHTA, CDR2 FQGTGA. CDR3 coding DNA: TGTGCCAGCAGCAAATCAGCGGGAGAGGTTTTGAATGAGCAGTTCTTC. Amino acid sequence: CASSKSAGEVLNEQFF. The full variable domain, in which reference TRBV7-3 and TRBJ2-1 provide the parts outside the CDR3, is GAGVSQTPSNKVTEKGKYVELRCDPISGHTALYWYRQSLGQGPEFLIYFQGTGAADDSGLPNDRFFAVRPEGSVSTLKIQRTERGDSAVYLCASSKSAGEVLNEQFFGPGTRLTVL.

The chain carries TRBV5-1 and TRBJ1-3; the D is unclear. V was cut by 5 bases and J by 3 bases, with 9 bases left in between. The CDR3 has 13 amino acids. Germline V CDR1 and CDR2: SGHRS, YFSETQ. The chain's CDR3 is CASRRNLGNTIYF. The CDR3 DNA is TGCGCCAGCAGGCGTAATCTTGGAAACACCATATATTTT.

This clone was found once. This chain links TRBV28 with TRBJ1-5, with a tentative D call TRBD1 (5 bases). The CDR3 sequence is 14 residues long. Germline loops: CDR1 MDHEN, CDR2 SYDVKM. The V and J ends lost 0 bases and 2 bases respectively, with 5 bases between them. The CDR3 sequence is CASSLWGGNQPQHF. In DNA form, the CDR3 reads TGTGCCAGCAGTTTATGGGGGGGCAATCAGCCCCAGCATTTT.

This clone has a single count. The gene calls are TRBV5-1 and TRBJ2-5, with D perhaps TRBD1 (5 bases). V lost 0 bases and J lost 7, with 13 bases in between. CDR1 and CDR2 from the germline V gene are SGHRS and YFSETQ. This CDR3 region has 14 residues. The CDR3 protein is CASSLEPGIATQYF. CDR3 DNA: TGCGCCAGCAGCTTGGAACCAGGGATCGCGACCCAGTACTTC. The full variable domain, rest sourced from reference TRBV5-1 and TRBJ2-5, is KAGVTQTPRYLIKTRGQQVTLSCSPISGHRSVSWYQQTPGQGLQFLFEYFSETQRNKGNFPGRFSGRQFSNSRSEMNVSTLELGDSALYLCASSLEPGIATQYFGPGTRLLVL.

The chain is built from TRBV7-9 and TRBJ2-3, with D unclear. CDR1 and CDR2 from the germline V gene are SEHNR and FQNEAQ (reference sequence). The CDR3 spans 15 residues. The V end lost 1 base, the J end lost 5 bases, and 13 bases lay between the germline ends. CDR3 sequence: CASSLEGKAVDTQYF. The CDR3, as DNA: TGTGCCAGCAGCTTAGAAGGGAAGGCCGTAGATACGCAGTATTTT.

This clone was recorded once. This chain joins TRBV14 and TRBJ2-2, with D maybe TRBD2 (5 bases). The CDR3 runs 15 residues. V dropped 1 base and J dropped 1 base, with 7 bases sitting between them. Germline-derived CDR1 and CDR2 are SGHDN and FVKESK. The CDR3 protein is CASSQAGGNTGELFF. The DNA for the CDR3 is TGTGCCAGCAGCCAAGCTGGAGGGAACACCGGGGAGCTGTTTTTT.

DNA for the CDR3: TGTGCCAGCAGTTTAGAGGGGCATAGCACAGATACGCAGTATTTT. Residues: CASSLEGHSTDTQYF. The chain uses TRBV27 and TRBJ2-3; either TRBD1 or TRBD2 may supply D (5 bases each). This CDR3 region has 15 residues. The germline CDR1 and CDR2 sequences are MNHEY and SMNVEV (reference sequence). V lost 2 bases and J lost 0, with 9 bases in between.

The V and J genes are TRBV28 and TRBJ2-7; D is unresolved. The V gene's germline CDR1 is MDHEN and CDR2 SYDVKM. Trimming shortened V by 3 bases and J by 3 bases, and 9 bases separated the two germline ends. This CDR3 comprises 13 residues. CDR3 bases: TGTGCCAGCAGTTTGACCCCCTTCTACGAGCAGTACTTC. This gives the protein CASSLTPFYEQYF.

In this sample, this clone turned up once. This chain connects TRBV19 to TRBJ2-3; tentatively, D is TRBD1 (6 bases). Germline V gene lookup returns CDR1 LNHDA and CDR2 SQIVND (reference sequence). The CDR3 is 16 amino acids. V was trimmed by 3 bases and J by 2 bases, leaving 15 bases between them. CDR3 residues: CASSIGRGYPTDTQYF. CDR3 DNA: TGTGCCAGTAGTATCGGCAGGGGCTACCCCACAGATACGCAGTATTTT.

This chain connects TRBV19 to TRBJ1-2, with D possibly being TRBD1 (5 bases). The germline V and J ends were trimmed by 5 bases and 3 bases, with 10 bases remaining between them. There are 13 residues in the CDR3. CDR1 LNHDA and CDR2 SQIVND come from the germline V gene (reference sequence). The CDR3 DNA follows: TGTGCCAGTAGTCCCAGGGCGGACTATGGCTACACCTTC. It is translated as CASSPRADYGYTF.

In its sample, this clone was seen once. The chain uses TRBV28 and TRBJ2-1, with D uncertain. This CDR3 contains 13 residues. Germline V gene data show CDR1 as MDHEN and CDR2 as SYDVKM. Between the trimmed V and J ends, which lost 5 bases and 6 bases, there was a span of 11 bases. CDR3 in amino acids: CASSINIPNEQFF. The CDR3 nucleotides read TGTGCCAGCAGTATAAACATACCCAATGAGCAGTTCTTC. Full variable domain (remainder filled in from reference TRBV28 and TRBJ2-1): DVKVTQSSRYLVKRTGEKVFLECVQDMDHENMFWYRQDPGLGLRLIYFSYDVKMKEKGDIPEGYSVSREKKERFSLILESASTNQTSMYLCASSINIPNEQFFGPGTRLTVL.

This clone was counted a single time. V usage is TRBV5-6 and J usage is TRBJ2-2, with TRBD2 as a possible D gene (6 bases). Germline V gives CDR1 SGHDT, CDR2 YYEEEE. This CDR3 is built from 13 residues. Deletions cut 2 bases from V and 5 bases from J, with 7 bases between. Here the CDR3 DNA reads TGTGCCAGCAGCTTTGGGGGGACCGGGGAGCTGTTTTTT. It translates to CASSFGGTGELFF.

This clone was detected once. This chain uses TRBV7-9 with TRBJ2-7, with unresolved D. The CDR3 sequence is 12 residues long. CDR1 and CDR2 (germline): SEHNR, FQNEAQ (reference sequence). With 4 bases removed from V and 4 bases from J, the gap between germline ends came to 8 bases. The CDR3 bases are TGTGCCAGCAGCTCCGAACTTTACGAGCAGTACTTC. It specifies CASSSELYEQYF.

The chain carries TRBV11-3 and TRBJ2-1, with 9 bases aligning to TRBD2. Per the germline V gene, CDR1 is SGHNT and CDR2 is YENEEA. This CDR3 has 13 amino acids. J gave up 7 bases and V 2 bases, and 0 bases lay outside the gene matches. The CDR3 loop is CASSLLAGNEQFF. CDR3 DNA sequence: TGTGCCAGCAGCTTACTAGCGGGAAATGAGCAGTTCTTC.

The chain uses TRBV29-1 and TRBJ1-1, with 7 nucleotides matching TRBD1. Trimming at V came to 4 bases and at J to 4 bases, leaving 3 bases not matched to a gene. Germline V CDR1 and CDR2: SQVTM, ANQGSEA. This CDR3 region has 12 residues. The DNA of the CDR3 is TGCAGCGTTGTCGGGGACAGCACTGAAGCTTTCTTT. As protein: CSVVGDSTEAFF.

The chain employs TRBV25-1 and TRBJ2-2, with D possibly being TRBD1 or TRBD2 (6 bases each). Germline V lookup: CDR1 MGHDK, CDR2 SYGVNS. Trimming pared 7 bases from V and 4 bases from J, leaving 7 bases between. The CDR3 has 12 amino acids. Here the CDR3 DNA reads TGTGCCAGCAAGGGGGGCACCGGGGAGCTGTTTTTT. Encoded protein: CASKGGTGELFF. The whole variable domain, remainder taken from reference TRBV25-1 and TRBJ2-2, is EADIYQTPRYLVIGTGKKITLECSQTMGHDKMYWYQQDPGMELHLIHYSYGVNSTEKGDLSSESTVSRIRTEHFPLTLESARPSHTSQYLCASKGGTGELFFGEGSRLTVL.

The chain has TRBV27 and TRBJ1-4; TRBD1 aligns across 7 bases. Germline trimming cut 7 bases from V and 6 bases from J; bases unmatched to any gene: 5. This CDR3 is built from 13 residues. Germline V gives CDR1 MNHEY, CDR2 SMNVEV (reference sequence). CDR3 region: CASTRGQDEKLFF. As DNA, the CDR3 is TGTGCCAGCACGAGGGGGCAGGATGAAAAACTGTTTTTT.

The chain joins TRBV5-5 to TRBJ2-1, with 9 bases identical to TRBD1. The CDR3 covers 15 residues. The junction had 10 bases not matched to a gene; V was cut back by 4 bases and J by 8 bases. From germline, CDR1 is SGHKS and CDR2 YYEKEE (reference sequence). CDR3 region: CASSRPGTGQDEQFF. The DNA for the CDR3 is TGTGCCAGCAGCCGTCCCGGGACAGGGCAGGATGAGCAGTTCTTC.

The chain couples TRBV27 to TRBJ2-3; the D is unclear. Germline-derived CDR1 and CDR2 are MNHEY and SMNVEV (reference sequence). Trimming shortened V by 5 bases and J by 0 bases, and 9 bases separated the two germline ends. The CDR3 is 14 residues long. CDR3 sequence: CASSPRPSTDTQYF. The DNA of the CDR3 is TGTGCCAGCAGTCCCCGACCTAGCACAGATACGCAGTATTTT.

The rearrangement uses TRBV7-9 and TRBJ2-1, with D perhaps TRBD1 or TRBD2 (5 bases each). Germline V lookup: CDR1 SEHNR, CDR2 FQNEAQ (reference sequence). This CDR3 is 11 amino acids long. Trimming removed 5 bases from V and 8 bases from J, with 7 bases in between. CDR3 amino acids: CASSPGHEQFF. The CDR3 region has the DNA TGTGCCAGCAGCCCGGGGCATGAGCAGTTCTTC.

Comments on this clone: Other nucleotide sequences in the sample specify the same CDR3. The chain combines TRBV5-1 with TRBJ2-2, with 8 bases that match TRBD1. Germline values: CDR1 SGHRS, CDR2 YFSETQ. This CDR3 contains 15 residues. Trimming at V came to 4 bases and at J to 1 base, leaving 3 bases not matched to a gene. The DNA for the CDR3 is TGCGCCAGCAGCCTTGGGACAGGGAACACCGGGGAGCTGTTTTTT. The encoded protein is CASSLGTGNTGELFF.

The sample holds one count of this clone. This chain uses TRBV19 with TRBJ2-7; a possible D gene is TRBD1 (7 bases). V shed 4 bases and J shed 2 bases, with 12 bases lying between them. The CDR3 loop spans 14 amino acids. The V gene's germline CDR1 is LNHDA and CDR2 SQIVND (reference sequence). CDR3 region: CASSRGDSAYEQYF. For the CDR3, the DNA is TGTGCCAGTAGTAGGGGGGACAGCGCCTACGAGCAGTACTTC.

The chain employs TRBV9 and TRBJ2-2; TRBD2 matches at 11 bases. Germline CDR1 is SGDLS and CDR2 is YYNGEE. With V trimmed by 4 bases and J by 1 base, 9 bases remained unmatched. CDR3 length equals 18 residues. The CDR3 sequence: CASSINPGTSGNTGELFF. CDR3 nucleotide sequence: TGTGCCAGCAGCATAAATCCCGGGACTAGCGGGAACACCGGGGAGCTGTTTTTT.

The chain is built from TRBV19 and TRBJ1-2; possible D gene TRBD1, 5 bases. The CDR3 has 15 residues. The V and J ends lost 5 bases and 7 bases respectively, with 20 bases between them. The germline V gene encodes CDR1 LNHDA and CDR2 SQIVND (reference sequence). The CDR3 spells CASSDPGRGTIGYTF. CDR3 nucleotides: TGTGCCAGTAGTGACCCGGGACGGGGGACTATTGGCTACACCTTC.